These T cell receptor beta chains were read from a single sample in a study of Ad26.COV2.S vaccination and SARS-CoV-2 variants. Repertoires were generated with immunoSEQ multiplex PCR, while TCRdb's copy carries only in-frame clones and drops some. Of roughly 390,000 clones listed, 75% to 90% are singletons. Source: peripheral blood, taken in a trial of Ad26.COV2.S vaccine versus placebo. The receptors were gathered from a person aged 18-65 years who received the Ad26.COV2.S COVID-19 vaccine or a placebo. The CDR3 runs from the conserved cysteine through the conserved F or W. The D gene is left open where the match is weak. Where a row states a size, it is once, few, many or the class of an expanded clone; other rows omit it.

TRBV6-5	TRBJ2-7	NA	14	TRBD1	TGTGCCAGCAGCCTTGACAGGGCCTCCTACGAGCAGTACTTC	CASSLDRASYEQYF
TRBV7-9	TRBJ1-1	few	11	NA	TGTGCCAGCAGCTTAGCTCCTGCAGCTTTCTTT	CASSLAPAAFF
TRBV2	TRBJ2-1	NA	14	TRBD2	TGTGCCAGCAGTGAGGGGGGGGGTTACAATGAGCAGTTCTTC	CASSEGGGYNEQFF
TRBV11-3	TRBJ2-3	NA	16	TRBD2	TGTGCCAGCAGCACCGCTCCTAGCGGGGGGACAGATACGCAGTATTTT	CASSTAPSGGTDTQYF
TRBV6-1	TRBJ2-7	few	15	TRBD1	TGTGCCAGCAGTGAATTCCGGGACAGGCACTACGAGCAGTACTTC	CASSEFRDRHYEQYF
TRBV30	TRBJ1-1	once	14	TRBD1	TGTGCCTGGAAACAACAGGGGGCGGTAACTGAAGCTTTCTTT	CAWKQQGAVTEAFF
TRBV6-5	TRBJ1-2	NA	15	TRBD1	TGTGCCAGCAGGGGAGCGACAGGGTCGGGCTATGGCTACACCTTC	CASRGATGSGYGYTF
TRBV7-9	TRBJ2-5	NA	13	NA	TGTGCCAGCAGCGGCGCTGGGGGTGGGACCCAGTACTTC	CASSGAGGGTQYF
TRBV6-4	TRBJ1-1	once	14	NA	TGTGCCAGCAGTGACTCCCCGGGGGGGACTGAAGCTTTCTTT	CASSDSPGGTEAFF
TRBV7-9	TRBJ1-1	NA	11	NA	TGTGCCAGCAGCTTAGGGGGGGAAGCTTTCTTT	CASSLGGEAFF
TRBV4-3	TRBJ2-5	NA	14	TRBD2	TGCGCCAGCAGCCAAGATCGGGGGGGAGAGACCCAGTACTTC	CASSQDRGGETQYF
TRBV11-2	TRBJ1-1	once	12	NA	TGTGCCAGCAGCTTAGGGGCCATTGAAGCTTTCTTT	CASSLGAIEAFF
TRBV19	TRBJ1-5	NA	16	TRBD1	TGTGCCAGTGGGGGACAGAACTCACATAGCAATCAGCCCCAGCATTTT	CASGGQNSHSNQPQHF
TRBV30	TRBJ1-3	NA	16	NA	TGTGCCTGGAGTCTAATATCGTACCGCTCTGGAAACACCATATATTTT	CAWSLISYRSGNTIYF
TRBV7-8	TRBJ2-1	once	19	TRBD2	TGTGCCAGCAGCTTAAACCATCGTTTAAGGGCGGGGGTATACAATGAGCAGTTCTTC	CASSLNHRLRAGVYNEQFF
TRBV18	TRBJ1-1	NA	17	TRBD1	TGTGCCAGCTCACCCCGGGACAGGGGTGATTTAGGCACTGAAGCTTTCTTT	CASSPRDRGDLGTEAFF
TRBV7-2	TRBJ2-3	NA	17	TRBD2	TGTGCCAGCAGCCTCCGACCGGCGACTAGCGGGACAGATACGCAGTATTTT	CASSLRPATSGTDTQYF
TRBV7-8	TRBJ2-7	NA	11	NA	TGTGCCAGCAGTCCAGACTACGAGCAGTACTTC	CASSPDYEQYF
TRBV15	TRBJ1-1	NA	13	NA	TGTGCCACCAGGGGTAGGGCTAACACTGAAGCTTTCTTT	CATRGRANTEAFF
TRBV19	TRBJ1-4	NA	15	NA	TGTGCCAGTAGTGCTACCGGGCCTGAGGATGAAAAACTGTTTTTT	CASSATGPEDEKLFF
TRBV7-2	TRBJ2-1	once	13	NA	TGTGCCAGCAGCGACGCCGCTAGAGATGAGCAGTTCTTC	CASSDAARDEQFF
TRBV5-4	TRBJ2-5	NA	14	NA	TGTGCCAGCAGCACCCCGGGGTCCCAAGAGACCCAGTACTTC	CASSTPGSQETQYF
TRBV6-5	TRBJ1-5	NA	13	NA	TGTGCCAGCAGTTACTCGATAAATCAGCCCCAGCATTTT	CASSYSINQPQHF
TRBV5-5	TRBJ1-1	NA	15	TRBD1	TGTGCCAGCAGACGCGAGCAGGGGGCCTACACTGAAGCTTTCTTT	CASRREQGAYTEAFF
TRBV6-5	TRBJ1-2	NA	14	NA	TGTGCCAGCAGTAGACAGGTTCGTGACTATGGCTACACCTTC	CASSRQVRDYGYTF
TRBV6-1	TRBJ2-3	few	17	TRBD1	TGTGCCAGCAGTGAGGACCAACAGGGGGCTAGCACAGATACGCAGTATTTT	CASSEDQQGASTDTQYF
TRBV7-9	TRBJ1-2	few	16	NA	TGTGCCAGCAGCTTTCTTGGGACACTTACTAACTATGGCTACACCTTC	CASSFLGTLTNYGYTF
TRBV6-1	TRBJ2-2	NA	12	NA	TGTGCCAGCAGTCCCTACACCGGGGAGCTGTTTTTT	CASSPYTGELFF
TRBV6-6	TRBJ1-5	NA	14	NA	TGTGCCAGCAGTTACGGGGGGGTTAGTCAGCCCCAGCATTTT	CASSYGGVSQPQHF
TRBV12-3/TRBV12-4	TRBJ2-1	NA	12	TRBD2	TGTGCCAGCAGTCAAGCGGGGCATGAGCAGTTCTTC	CASSQAGHEQFF
TRBV2	TRBJ1-4	NA	17	TRBD1	TGTGCCAGCAGTGAAAGTGGCAGGGGGAGGACTAATGAAAAACTGTTTTTT	CASSESGRGRTNEKLFF
TRBV19	TRBJ1-1	NA	10	NA	TGTGCCAGTATAGAGGGTGAAGCTTTCTTT	CASIEGEAFF
TRBV5-4	TRBJ2-7	NA	14	TRBD1	TGTGCCAGCAGCCCGACAGGGGGCGCGTACGAGCAGTACTTC	CASSPTGGAYEQYF
TRBV14	TRBJ2-7	NA	14	NA	TGTGCCAGCAGCCCGTCCGGACTGACTGTTGGGCAGTACTTC	CASSPSGLTVGQYF
TRBV19	TRBJ2-1	NA	13	NA	TGTGCCAGTAGTATTTGGGGGGCGGATGAGCAGTTCTTC	CASSIWGADEQFF
TRBV12-3/TRBV12-4	TRBJ1-1	NA	13	TRBD1	TGTGCCAGCAGTACCTACAGGGGTACTGAAGCTTTCTTT	CASSTYRGTEAFF